Only one count was recorded for the clone carrying this TCR beta chain. Each CDR3 protein gets one entry after TCRdb re-called the RACE reads with MiXCR. This sample carries about 93,000 distinct CDR3 sequences, over 6.5% of them seen once, and the ten largest clones take 2.5% to 3%. The time point was: pre-sensitization, week 0. Indicated treatment: therapeutic diphenylcyclopropenone sensitization with weekly scalp DPC. V lost 1 base and J lost 4, with 15 bases in between. CDR1 SGHVS and CDR2 FNYEAQ come from the germline V gene. This CDR3 is built from 16 residues. The source of the sample is a study of human T cells and chemical hapten exposure.

The rearrangement uses TRBV7-6 and TRBJ2-3, with unresolved D. This receptor was obtained from a middle-aged man with alopecia areata. Some clones in this sample may be carry-over from other donors' samples. The specimen comprised whole blood, sampled in connection with sensitization to the hapten diphenylcyclopropenone (DPC). This chain's CDR3 is CASSLVQARSADTQYF. DNA of the CDR3: TGTGCCAGCAGCTTAGTCCAGGCTAGAAGCGCAGATACGCAGTATTTT.